These 7 T cell receptor beta chains share one sample of origin, sequenced in a study of sequential checkpoint blockade in melanoma. Documented treatment: randomized to nivolumab then ipilimumab (arm A) or the reverse (arm B). TCRdb's copy holds only in-frame clones and misses some; the assay was immunoSEQ multiplex PCR. Of approximately 13,000 clones in the sample, roughly 50% were seen once. The sample was CD8+ T cells sorted from blood (inferred from file names), taken from a patient given nivolumab and ipilimumab in sequence. These receptors were collected from a human donor with melanoma.

This chain joins TRBV27 and TRBJ2-5, with 10 bases lining up with TRBD2. From germline, CDR1 is MNHEY and CDR2 SMNVEV (reference sequence). Trimming took 2 bases from V and 5 from J; bases not matched to a gene: 5. The CDR3 length is 15 residues. In DNA form, the CDR3 reads TGTGCCAGCAGTTTAGAACTAGCGGGGAGGGAGACCCAGTACTTC. It translates to CASSLELAGRETQYF.

The chain recombines TRBV30 with TRBJ2-7; a weak D match, TRBD1 (6 bases). The length of the CDR3 is 13 residues. Trimming stripped 1 base from V and 1 base from J, with 8 bases between. Germline lookup yields CDR1 GTSNPN and CDR2 SVGIG (reference sequence). CDR3 sequence: CAWSGDNSYEQYF. The CDR3 DNA reads as TGTGCCTGGAGTGGGGACAATTCCTACGAGCAGTACTTC.

This rearrangement joins TRBV5-4 to TRBJ2-2, with D hard to call. Germline-derived CDR1 and CDR2 are SGHNT and YYREEE (reference sequence). CDR3 length: 14 residues. Trimming stripped 5 bases from V and 4 bases from J, with 12 bases between. This CDR3 is CASSDEAVTGELFF. The CDR3 DNA follows: TGTGCCAGCAGTGACGAGGCGGTCACCGGGGAGCTGTTTTTT.

Relative to its sample, this clone is medium-sized (0.01 to 0.1%). The chain uses TRBV2 and TRBJ1-1, with 7 bases fitting TRBD1. J gave up 5 bases and V 11 bases, and 11 bases lay outside the gene matches. Germline CDR1 is SNHLY and CDR2 is FYNNEI. The CDR3 length is 13 residues. In DNA form, the CDR3 reads TGTGCCGCCAGGGGGACCAGTCGGACTGAAGCTTTCTTT. Amino acid sequence: CAARGTSRTEAFF.

The chain is built from TRBV4-1 and TRBJ1-1; perhaps TRBD1 as D (5 bases). The CDR3 is 14 residues long. Trimming removed 3 bases from V and 5 bases from J, with 13 bases in between. CDR1 is MGHRA and CDR2 is YSYEKL in the germline V gene. In DNA form, the CDR3 reads TGCGCCAGCAGCCAGTACTCAGGGTCTACTGAAGCTTTCTTT. The encoded protein is CASSQYSGSTEAFF.

Regarding this clone: The sample has other DNA sequences that encode this CDR3 too. V and J are TRBV27 and TRBJ2-5, with D perhaps TRBD1 (6 bases). V was pared by 8 bases and J by 1 base, with 17 bases between. The germline V gene encodes CDR1 MNHEY and CDR2 SMNVEV (reference sequence). This CDR3 has 15 amino acids. The DNA for the CDR3 is TGTGCCAGCCATTCTATCAACAGGGTCCAAGAGACCCAGTACTTC. It is translated as CASHSINRVQETQYF.

The gene calls are TRBV7-9 and TRBJ2-7; a possible D gene is TRBD1 (6 bases). CDR3 length equals 14 residues. Germline CDR1 reads SEHNR; CDR2 reads FQNEAQ (reference sequence). Between the trimmed V and J ends, which lost 2 bases and 3 bases, there was a span of 11 bases. CDR3 in DNA: TGTGCCAGCAGCTTATCAGGGGTAGGCTACGAGCAGTACTTC. Translating gives CASSLSGVGYEQYF.